The T cell receptor (beta chain) under discussion was sequenced for a study of OX40 agonist ivuxolimab in advanced cancers. On the study more broadly: Patients with prior anti-PD-1, anti-PD-L1 or anti-CTLA-4 therapy were eligible; about 41% had some. There were three patients with partial responses, one having hepatocellular carcinoma and two cutaneous melanoma.

The repertoire was sequenced with immunoSEQ multiplex PCR; TCRdb's copy has only in-frame clones and lacks some. Here the sample spans about 78,000 clones, about 90% being singletons. Comment on this clone: Its matching antigen is unknown.

General study results and limits: Both CD4+ and CD8+ T cell populations in blood had undergone clonal expansion by week 6 at 0.1 to 3.0 mg/kg.

V lost 7 bases and J lost 6, with 9 bases in between. CDR1 is SNHLY, CDR2 FYNNEI, per germline. The CDR3 totals 11 residues. The sequences come from CD4+ or CD8+ T cells sorted from blood, collected in a trial of the OX40 agonist ivuxolimab. The receptor was derived from an adult with an advanced solid tumor such as melanoma, head and neck, liver or kidney cancer. The chain employs TRBV2 and TRBJ1-2; D is unclear. The CDR3 region is CASKLGHGYTF. CDR3 sequence (DNA): TGTGCCAGCAAGCTGGGCCATGGCTACACCTTC.